These 30 T cell receptor beta chains were sequenced from one sample in a study of blood T cell repertoires in COVID-19. Using immunoSEQ multiplex PCR, the repertoire was profiled, and TCRdb retains in-frame clones only, with some absent. The table has about 94,000 clones, 75% to 85% seen once. Material for sequencing was peripheral blood. Receptor source: a woman of 80 years or more with acute or convalescent COVID-19.

The chain combines TRBV18 with TRBJ1-6; 7 bases line up with TRBD1. The V and J ends lost 6 bases and 7 bases, in that order; junction bases with no gene match: 6. CDR1 and CDR2 from the germline V gene are KGHSH and LQKENI. This CDR3 has 14 amino acids. CDR3 coding DNA: TGTGCCAGCTCGCAGACAGGGAAAAATTCACCCCTCCACTTT. Translating gives CASSQTGKNSPLHF.

The rearrangement links TRBV5-1 to TRBJ2-7; the match to TRBD1 covers 9 bases. V was clipped by 0 bases and J by 4 bases; unmatched bases: 5. The CDR3 has 15 residues. Germline lookup yields CDR1 SGHRS and CDR2 YFSETQ. The CDR3 sequence is CASSLADRGEYEQYF. CDR3 nucleotides: TGCGCCAGCAGCTTGGCGGACAGGGGAGAATACGAGCAGTACTTC.

The chain couples TRBV6-2 or TRBV6-3 to TRBJ1-6, with D perhaps matching TRBD1 (5 bases). Germline V lookup: CDR1 MNHEY, CDR2 SVGEGT. V dropped 5 bases and J dropped 8 bases, with 13 bases sitting between them. The CDR3 has 14 residues. In DNA form, the CDR3 reads TGTGCCAGCAGTCTTACACCCAGGGATTCACCCCTCCACTTT. Its protein is CASSLTPRDSPLHF.

The chain uses TRBV5-6 and TRBJ2-5; tentatively, D is TRBD2 (6 bases). Germline CDR1 SGHDT, CDR2 YYEEEE. V lost 2 bases to trimming and J lost 7 bases, with 18 bases between them. The CDR3 has 15 residues. This CDR3 reads CASSFSGLLDRTQYF. CDR3 nucleotide sequence: TGTGCCAGCAGCTTTTCGGGACTCCTAGACAGGACCCAGTACTTC. Drawing the rest from reference TRBV5-6 and TRBJ2-5, the complete variable domain is DAGVTQSPTHLIKTRGQQVTLRCSPKSGHDTVSWYQQALGQGPQFIFQYYEEEERQRGNFPDRFSGHQFPNYSSELNVNALLLGDSALYLCASSFSGLLDRTQYFGPGTRLLVL.

The CDR3 sequence is CATSSGPGQLNEKLFF. CDR3 in DNA: TGTGCCACCAGCAGCGGCCCGGGACAGCTCAATGAAAAACTGTTTTTT. The chain uses TRBV15 and TRBJ1-4; TRBD1 aligns across 7 bases. Germline V gene lookup returns CDR1 LNHNV and CDR2 YYDKDF (reference sequence). With 3 bases clipped from V and 5 bases from J, the junction kept 9 bases outside the gene matches. This CDR3 spans 16 amino acids.

V usage is TRBV7-3 and J usage is TRBJ2-1, with 7 bases that match TRBD2. This CDR3 spans 18 amino acids. The germline CDR1 and CDR2 sequences are SGHTA and FQGTGA. J gave up 5 bases and V 2 bases, and 15 bases lay outside the gene matches. CDR3 coding DNA: TGTGCCAGCAGCTTATTTGGGTGGGGGGACTACCCGAACAATGAGCAGTTCTTC. Protein: CASSLFGWGDYPNNEQFF.

This chain uses TRBV5-1 with TRBJ1-1; no firm D call. This CDR3 spans 14 amino acids. V lost 2 bases to trimming and J lost 2 bases, with 10 bases between them. Germline V lookup: CDR1 SGHRS, CDR2 YFSETQ. CDR3 nucleotide sequence: TGCGCCAGCAGCTTTGTGGGCAGAAACACTGAAGCTTTCTTT. Translating gives CASSFVGRNTEAFF. The variable domain in full, completed from reference TRBV5-1 and TRBJ1-1, reads KAGVTQTPRYLIKTRGQQVTLSCSPISGHRSVSWYQQTPGQGLQFLFEYFSETQRNKGNFPGRFSGRQFSNSRSEMNVSTLELGDSALYLCASSFVGRNTEAFFGQGTRLTVV.

This clone was seen more than once but under ten times. The chain recombines TRBV18 with TRBJ1-1, with D unclear. The V end lost 5 bases, the J end lost 4 bases, and 17 bases lay between the germline ends. The CDR3 consists of 15 residues. CDR1 is KGHSH, CDR2 LQKENI, per germline. The CDR3: CASSTNLQATTEAFF. DNA of the CDR3: TGTGCCAGCTCAACGAACCTGCAGGCTACCACTGAAGCTTTCTTT.

This clone was observed once. The J gene is TRBJ1-1, the V gene TRBV10-3, with D tentatively TRBD1 (5 bases). CDR1 is ENHRY, CDR2 SYGVKD, per germline. Trimming stripped 3 bases from V and 3 bases from J, with 11 bases between. CDR3 length equals 14 residues. The CDR3 loop is CAISEGGADTEAFF. The CDR3 DNA follows: TGTGCCATCAGTGAAGGTGGGGCGGACACTGAAGCTTTCTTT.

The rearrangement joins TRBV7-7 to TRBJ2-3, with 7 bases that match TRBD2. Germline-derived CDR1 and CDR2 are SSHAT and FNYEAQ (reference sequence). With V trimmed by 3 bases and J by 6 bases, 6 bases remained unmatched. This CDR3 is 14 amino acids long. CDR3 coding DNA: TGTGCCAGCAGCTTGGACCGGGAGGCCGATACGCAGTATTTT. It specifies CASSLDREADTQYF.

CDR3 DNA sequence: TGTGCCAGCAGCTTGGACAGGGGGCTGCAAGAGACCCAGTACTTC. Translating gives CASSLDRGLQETQYF. The rearrangement uses TRBV5-6 and TRBJ2-5; 9 bases are shared with TRBD1. Losses at the gene ends were 0 bases for V and 2 bases for J; bases not matched to a gene: 2. This CDR3 has 15 residues. The germline V gene encodes CDR1 SGHDT and CDR2 YYEEEE.

The chain has TRBV7-8 and TRBJ2-7; possibly TRBD1 for D (8 bases). Trimming took 2 bases from V and 3 from J, leaving 14 bases between them. This CDR3 spans 15 amino acids. CDR1 SGHVS and CDR2 FQNEAQ come from the germline V gene. CDR3 nucleotide sequence: TGTGCCAGCAGCTTAAGCGGGACAGGTTACTACGAGCAGTACTTC. This codes for CASSLSGTGYYEQYF.

This rearrangement joins TRBV3-1 (or the pseudogene TRBV3-2) to TRBJ2-7; D is undetermined. The length of the CDR3 is 16 residues. The germline gives CDR1 LGHDT, CDR2 YNNKEL (reference sequence). V was cut by 0 bases and J by 0 bases, with 12 bases left in between. The CDR3 DNA reads TGTGCCAGCAGCCAAGATCAACAGTTCCCCTCCTACGAGCAGTACTTC. Residues: CASSQDQQFPSYEQYF.

V is TRBV18 and J is TRBJ2-5; a weak D match, TRBD1 (5 bases). CDR3 length: 14 amino acids. CDR1 is KGHSH, CDR2 LQKENI, per germline. With 4 bases removed from V and 3 bases from J, the gap between germline ends came to 12 bases. The CDR3 protein is CASSRQTREETQYF. The CDR3 nucleotides read TGTGCCAGCTCACGACAGACCAGGGAAGAGACCCAGTACTTC.

This clone showed up just once. The genes are TRBV5-5 and TRBJ2-7, with TRBD1 identical over 8 bases. The CDR3 length is 14 residues. Losses at the gene ends were 1 base for V and 7 bases for J; bases not matched to a gene: 7. Germline values: CDR1 SGHKS, CDR2 YYEKEE (reference sequence). The CDR3 nucleotides are TGTGCCAGCAGCTTGATGACAGGGGTGGGGGAGCAGTACTTC. This gives the protein CASSLMTGVGEQYF.

The J gene is TRBJ2-5, the V gene TRBV3-1 (or the pseudogene TRBV3-2), with 11 bases lining up with TRBD2. This CDR3 region has 17 residues. V shed 4 bases, J shed 0 bases, and the junction held 7 bases outside the gene matches. Germline V gene data show CDR1 as LGHDT and CDR2 as YNNKEL (reference sequence). As DNA, the CDR3 is TGTGCCAGCAGCCCCTGGACTAGCGGGTACTACCAAGAGACCCAGTACTTC. Translating it yields CASSPWTSGYYQETQYF.

J is TRBJ2-2 and V is TRBV30, with D tentatively TRBD1 (8 bases). Trimming pared 3 bases from V and 7 bases from J, leaving 18 bases between. Per germline, CDR1 GTSNPN and CDR2 SVGIG (reference sequence). There are 15 residues in the CDR3. DNA for the CDR3: TGTGCCTGGAGGACCCCGGACAGGGAGGGCGGGGAGCTGTTTTTT. Its protein is CAWRTPDREGGELFF.

The J gene is TRBJ1-5, the V gene TRBV18; 7 nucleotides align to TRBD1. Germline lookup yields CDR1 KGHSH and CDR2 LQKENI. The length of the CDR3 is 14 residues. The J segment lost 1 base and the V segment lost 4 bases, leaving 1 base of the junction unmatched. DNA for the CDR3: TGTGCCAGCTCACTGACAGGGAGCAATCAGCCCCAGCATTTT. It is translated as CASSLTGSNQPQHF.

This chain connects TRBV7-6 to TRBJ2-3; TRBD2 aligns across 7 bases. The V gene's germline CDR1 is SGHVS and CDR2 FNYEAQ. V was pared by 5 bases and J by 4 bases, with 9 bases of the junction left unmatched. The CDR3 sequence is 15 residues long. The CDR3 DNA sequence: TGTGCCAGCAGCGGATCCGGGACTATAGCAGATACGCAGTATTTT. This sequence encodes CASSGSGTIADTQYF.

The chain recombines TRBV2 with TRBJ1-6; no clear D gene. CDR1 and CDR2 from the germline V gene are SNHLY and FYNNEI. Deletions cut 4 bases from V and 7 bases from J, with 14 bases between. The CDR3 consists of 15 residues. CDR3 region: CASSAGEDWNSPLHF. The CDR3 DNA follows: TGTGCCAGCAGTGCCGGGGAGGATTGGAATTCACCCCTCCACTTT.

The rearrangement uses TRBV5-5 and TRBJ2-7; a possible D gene is TRBD2 (5 bases). Per germline, CDR1 SGHKS and CDR2 YYEKEE (reference sequence). V was pared by 4 bases and J by 6 bases, with 20 bases between. This CDR3 contains 15 residues. CDR3 nucleotides: TGTGCCAGCAGCCCTGCGATCCTAGCTCCAGGCGAGCAGTACTTC. The encoded protein is CASSPAILAPGEQYF.

The chain uses TRBV18 and TRBJ2-7; D is possibly TRBD1 (6 bases). CDR1 is KGHSH and CDR2 is LQKENI in the germline V gene. This CDR3 is 12 amino acids long. The ends were cut back, 3 bases at V and 4 bases at J, with 7 bases in the middle. CDR3 sequence reads: CASSPGQYEQYF. The DNA for the CDR3 is TGTGCCAGCTCACCTGGACAGTACGAGCAGTACTTC.

V is TRBV3-1 (or the pseudogene TRBV3-2) and J is TRBJ1-5; the D is unclear. Germline CDR1 reads LGHDT; CDR2 reads YNNKEL (reference sequence). The CDR3 runs to 13 residues. Trimming took 2 bases from V and 4 from J, leaving 6 bases between them. CDR3 coding DNA: TGTGCCAGCAGCCAATCCCCGAATCAGCCCCAGCATTTT. Translating it yields CASSQSPNQPQHF.

The chain carries TRBV18 and TRBJ1-5; D is uncertain. V shed 2 bases and J shed 8 bases, with 16 bases lying between them. The CDR3 totals 15 residues. Germline values: CDR1 KGHSH, CDR2 LQKENI. The CDR3 DNA reads as TGTGCCAGCTCACCATCAGGCCCAACGATCAAGCCCCAGCATTTT. Amino acids: CASSPSGPTIKPQHF.

The chain employs TRBV9 and TRBJ1-2; 8 positions match TRBD1. From germline, CDR1 is SGDLS and CDR2 YYNGEE. V lost 6 bases and J lost 1; bases outside the gene matches: 17. The CDR3 covers 18 residues. The CDR3 nucleotides are TGTGCCAGCAACGGGGGCACCCGGGACAGGAGCTTTAACTATGGCTACACCTTC. This gives the protein CASNGGTRDRSFNYGYTF.

The gene calls are TRBV10-3 and TRBJ2-3; 7 positions match TRBD2. CDR1 is ENHRY and CDR2 is SYGVKD in the germline V gene. J gave up 6 bases and V 7 bases, and 16 bases lay outside the gene matches. This CDR3 is 16 amino acids long. CDR3 sequence (DNA): TGTGCCATCAATGGAGCTAGCGGCCTCCTCAGGGATACGCAGTATTTT. Translating it yields CAINGASGLLRDTQYF.

This clone was detected a few times. This chain connects TRBV5-4 to TRBJ1-1; unclear D gene. V was pared by 4 bases and J by 2 bases, with 6 bases between. CDR1 and CDR2 from the germline V gene are SGHNT and YYREEE (reference sequence). The CDR3 is made up of 12 amino acids. As DNA, the CDR3 is TGTGCCAGCAGCCGAGGTAACACTGAAGCTTTCTTT. It codes for CASSRGNTEAFF.

A note on this clone: This sample includes further DNA sequences coding for the same CDR3. The V and J genes are TRBV5-1 and TRBJ2-3; 8 nucleotides align to TRBD1. V was pared by 3 bases and J by 5 bases, with 5 bases of the junction left unmatched. The CDR3 consists of 14 residues. Germline V CDR1 and CDR2: SGHRS, YFSETQ. In DNA form, the CDR3 reads TGCGCCAGCAGCTCCGGGACAGGAGGAGATACGCAGTATTTT. It translates to CASSSGTGGDTQYF.

The chain couples TRBV5-1 to TRBJ2-2; TRBD1 matches at 11 bases. The CDR3 is 19 amino acids. Germline CDR1 and CDR2: SGHRS and YFSETQ. After removal of 3 bases from V and 2 bases from J, the junction contained 12 bases not matched to a gene. In DNA form, the CDR3 reads TGCGCCAGCAGCTCTCGCGGGACAGGGGGGATTTTTAACACCGGGGAGCTGTTTTTT. This translates into CASSSRGTGGIFNTGELFF.

This chain connects TRBV10-3 to TRBJ2-2; 13 nucleotides align to TRBD2. The CDR3 length is 17 residues. CDR1 is ENHRY, CDR2 SYGVKD, per germline. The junction had 7 bases not matched to a gene; V was cut back by 0 bases and J by 9 bases. CDR3 DNA sequence: TGTGCCATCAGTGAGTCAACTAGCGGGAGGGCCCATAGGGAGCTGTTTTTT. Its translation: CAISESTSGRAHRELFF.